This T cell receptor beta chain stems from a study of OX40 agonist ivuxolimab in advanced cancers. Notes on the research overall: The costimulatory receptor OX40 (CD134) was targeted by ivuxolimab, a fully human IgG2 agonistic monoclonal antibody. Partial responses occurred in three dose-escalation patients, of whom one had hepatocellular carcinoma and two had cutaneous melanoma. The purpose of peripheral TCRbeta sequencing was to test whether ivuxolimab changed TCR sequence diversity and led to clonal T-cell expansion. The paper describes the monotherapy dose-escalation part (N ≈ 52 patients) of the phase I trial of ivuxolimab. Patients were allowed to have had prior anti-PD-1, anti-PD-L1 or anti-CTLA-4 therapy, and 40% of the dose-escalation patients had previously received checkpoint inhibitors. Intravenous ivuxolimab was administered to patients every 2 weeks at six dose levels: 0.01, 0.1, 0.3, 1.5, 3 and 10 mg/kg. In the dose-escalation cohort, roughly 82% of patients were male, and the mean age was around 65 years with a range of roughly 23 to 79. Of the roughly 52 dose-escalation patients, hepatocellular carcinoma was present in about 20, melanoma in some 15, renal cell carcinoma in 9 and head and neck cancer in 9. What the research found in general, with its limitations: After ivuxolimab, more expanded clones were found on average in CD8+ T cells than in CD4+ T cells. Clonal expansion of both CD4+ and CD8+ blood T cells was observed from baseline to week 6 at doses 0.1 to 3.0 mg/kg. In the 0.1-3.0 mg/kg groups, partial responders were among the patients with the lowest normalized peripheral clonal expansion, particularly in CD8+ T cells. The antigen specificity of the clonally expanded peripheral T cells was not determined. Low levels of normalized T-cell clonal expansion were also seen in some nonresponding patients.

The trial excluded patients who had a history of autoimmune disease or who were on systemic immunosuppression. Peripheral blood for TCR sequencing was collected from all dose cohorts at baseline, on cycle 4 day 1, and on cycle 7 day 1. Samples came from an open-label, multicenter, first-in-human phase I dose-escalation trial of ivuxolimab. The trial enrolled adults with locally advanced or metastatic head and neck squamous cell, hepatocellular, melanoma or renal cell carcinoma. Before TCR sequencing, CD4+ T cells and CD8+ T cells were sorted from peripheral blood as separate populations. To note about this clone: Its antigen is currently not known. Within one base of it there is no much larger clone, and no base qualities were kept.

Genomic DNA was extracted from sorted cells for sequencing of the TCRbeta CDR3 region. The immunoSEQ Assay was used for sequencing of TCRbeta CDR3 regions. TCRdb holds this immuneACCESS table with in-frame rearrangements only. Some clones are missing; in checked studies, unresolved V genes explain under half, and the rest has no known cause. For this sample there are about 69,000 clones; more than 85% appear just once. The top ten hold about 0.29% of the sample. Spanning cysteine to phenylalanine, the CDR3 consists of 15 amino acids. Only the CDR3 portion is preserved as DNA: 45 bases, with reading frame beginning at the first base. Per the germline V gene, KGHSH is the CDR1 and LQKENI is the CDR2. The V and J ends are trimmed by 4 bases and 5 bases, leaving 15 bases between them.

This specimen was CD4+ or CD8+ T cells sorted from blood, taken in a trial of the OX40 agonist ivuxolimab. The sequence came from an adult with an advanced solid tumor such as melanoma, head and neck, liver or kidney cancer. The V and J segments used are TRBV18 and TRBJ1-5; confidence is insufficient to name the D gene. The CDR3 loop reads CASSHDPIGHQPQHF. Here is the DNA: TGTGCCAGCTCACATGACCCTATCGGCCATCAGCCCCAGCATTTT. Full variable domain (CDR3 extended with the reference TRBV18 and TRBJ1-5 proteins): NAGVMQNPRHLVRRRGQEARLRCSPMKGHSHVYWYRQLPEEGLKFMVYLQKENIIDESGMPKERFSAEFPKEGPSILRIQQVVRGDSAAYFCASSHDPIGHQPQHFGDGTRLSIL.